The 9 T cell receptor beta chains below were found in one sample sequenced in a study of neurological immune-mediated disorders. In TCRdb, the 5' RACE reads were re-called with MiXCR into one record per CDR3 protein. This sample has 39,000 or so distinct CDR3 sequences, with nearly 5% found just once. The specimen was CD4+ T cells from blood. Receptors were obtained from a man aged 18 to 30 in good health.

This clonotype was counted at least ten times. The rearrangement joins TRBV6-5 to TRBJ2-1, with D possibly matching TRBD1 (6 bases). V was shortened by 8 bases and J by 0 bases, with 14 bases between the two germline ends. CDR3 length: 15 amino acids. Germline V gives CDR1 MNHEY, CDR2 SVGAGI. This CDR3 is CASRLADSSYNEQFF. CDR3 bases: TGTGCCAGCCGTTTGGCGGACAGCTCCTACAATGAGCAGTTCTTC.

This clonotype has at least ten counts. The chain carries TRBV5-1 and TRBJ2-5; the match to TRBD2 covers 7 bases. CDR1 and CDR2 from the germline V gene are SGHRS and YFSETQ. The CDR3 is 15 amino acids. J was trimmed by 5 bases and V by 0 bases; bases with no gene match: 7. For the CDR3, the DNA is TGCGCCAGCAGCTTGGAGCGGGGCCGGGGGGAGACCCAGTACTTC. It translates to CASSLERGRGETQYF.

The sample holds many counts of this clonotype. The rearrangement uses TRBV7-2 and TRBJ1-2; D unresolved. V was trimmed by 7 bases and J by 4 bases, leaving 19 bases between them. The CDR3 spans 15 residues. Germline CDR1 reads SGHTA; CDR2 reads FQGNSA. CDR3 nucleotides: TGTGCCAGCACCCCAACGGGGAGGCGGGTCTATGGCTACACCTTC. Translating gives CASTPTGRRVYGYTF.

This clonotype was detected ten times or more. The chain joins TRBV20-1 to TRBJ2-3, with 12 bases matching TRBD2. The germline V gene has CDR1 DFQATT and CDR2 SNEGSKA (reference sequence). This CDR3 region has 14 residues. V gave up 7 bases and J gave up 2 bases; unmatched junction bases: 4. DNA for the CDR3: TGCAGTGTGCTAGCGGGGGGGCCCACAGATACGCAGTATTTT. It codes for CSVLAGGPTDTQYF.

This clonotype came up many times. V is TRBV5-6 and J is TRBJ2-1; 14 bases fit TRBD2. After removal of 3 bases from V and 0 bases from J, the junction contained 8 bases not matched to a gene. Germline assignment: CDR1 SGHDT and CDR2 YYEEEE. The length of the CDR3 is 19 residues. In DNA, the CDR3 is TGTGCCAGCAGCTCCGGGACTAGCGGGGGTCAGAGCTCCTACAATGAGCAGTTCTTC. Protein: CASSSGTSGGQSSYNEQFF.

The chain recombines TRBV12-3 or TRBV12-4 with TRBJ1-2, with unresolved D. V was trimmed by 6 bases and J by 3 bases, leaving 11 bases between them. The CDR3 extends over 13 amino acids. CDR3 sequence reads: CASSNTRDYGYTF. In nucleotides, the CDR3 is TGTGCCAGCAGCAACACAAGGGACTATGGCTACACCTTC.

This clonotype has a count of ten or more. The J gene is TRBJ1-5, the V gene TRBV15; a possible D gene is TRBD1 (5 bases). Germline lookup yields CDR1 LNHNV and CDR2 YYDKDF (reference sequence). V was pared by 0 bases and J by 3 bases, with 15 bases between. This CDR3 region has 17 residues. The CDR3 region is CATSRDRGGTDNQPQHF. Written as DNA, the CDR3 is TGTGCCACCAGCAGAGATCGCGGGGGTACAGACAATCAGCCCCAGCATTTT.

The table lists this clonotype with many counts. The V gene is TRBV6-5, the J gene TRBJ2-7; 7 bases are a match to TRBD1. This CDR3 is 16 amino acids long. Germline V gives CDR1 MNHEY, CDR2 SVGAGI. The junction had 7 bases not matched to a gene; V was cut back by 0 bases and J by 2 bases. For the CDR3, the DNA is TGTGCCAGCAGTTACTCTGGGACAGAAATTGCCTACGAGCAGTACTTC. It codes for CASSYSGTEIAYEQYF.

This clonotype was counted ten times or more. V and J are TRBV20-1 and TRBJ1-4; 7 bases map to TRBD1. Trimming removed 5 bases from V and 7 bases from J; junction bases left unmatched: 7. The CDR3 has 13 residues. Germline CDR1 reads DFQATT; CDR2 reads SNEGSKA (reference sequence). CDR3 coding DNA: TGCAGTGCTGGGGACAGTTTGAGTGAAAAACTGTTTTTT. Protein sequence: CSAGDSLSEKLFF.